Listed below are T cell receptor beta chains from one sample, sequenced in a study of shared clonotypes between healthy human individuals. TCRdb's copy holds only in-frame clones and misses some; the assay was immunoSEQ multiplex PCR. This table has fewer than 1.6 million clones, 98% to 99% appearing once. What was sequenced was naive CD4+ T cells sorted from blood. Receptors were obtained from a man aged 25 to 45 in good health. Each CDR3 is given with its conserved first and last residue. The order of the fields is V gene, J gene, clone size, D gene, CDR3 DNA, CDR3 protein. A D gene is named only where the DNA matches it firmly. The listing skips clone size in some rows; elsewhere it reads once, few, many or a size class.

v_gene: TRBV7-6
j_gene: TRBJ2-7
abundance: NA
d_gene: NA
CDR3nt: TGTGCCAGCAGCTTAAATATGGCCTACGAGCAGTACTTC
CDR3aa: CASSLNMAYEQYF

v_gene: TRBV27
j_gene: TRBJ2-3
abundance: NA
d_gene: TRBD2
CDR3nt: TGTGCCAGCAGCCTAAGCGGGATTCGGGGACGCACAGATACGCAGTATTTT
CDR3aa: CASSLSGIRGRTDTQYF

v_gene: TRBV6-5
j_gene: TRBJ2-4
abundance: NA
d_gene: TRBD2
CDR3nt: TGTGCCAGCAGTTCAACGGGAGGGCCGGGCATTCAGTACTTC
CDR3aa: CASSSTGGPGIQYF

v_gene: TRBV18
j_gene: TRBJ2-1
abundance: NA
d_gene: NA
CDR3nt: TGTGCCAGCTCACCCATGGCGGTCTACAATGAGCAGTTCTTC
CDR3aa: CASSPMAVYNEQFF

v_gene: TRBV5-4
j_gene: TRBJ2-7
abundance: NA
d_gene: TRBD2
CDR3nt: TGTGCCAGCAGCTTACTAGCGGGAGGGGATGTTCCTTACGAGCAGTACTTC
CDR3aa: CASSLLAGGDVPYEQYF

v_gene: TRBV30
j_gene: TRBJ2-7
abundance: NA
d_gene: TRBD1
CDR3nt: TGTGCCTGGAGACGTTACCCGACAGGGACCTACGAGCAGTACTTC
CDR3aa: CAWRRYPTGTYEQYF

v_gene: TRBV28
j_gene: TRBJ1-5
abundance: once
d_gene: NA
CDR3nt: TGTGCCAGCAGTTTATCCAGGGTGTTTCAGCCCCAGCATTTT
CDR3aa: CASSLSRVFQPQHF

v_gene: TRBV5-1
j_gene: TRBJ1-1
abundance: NA
d_gene: NA
CDR3nt: TGCGCCAGTCGAGAACAGAACACTGAAGCTTTCTTT
CDR3aa: CASREQNTEAFF

v_gene: TRBV7-2
j_gene: TRBJ2-5
abundance: NA
d_gene: TRBD2
CDR3nt: TGTGCCAGCAGCTTGTTTTATAGAACTAGCGAGAGCCAAGAGACCCAGTACTTC
CDR3aa: CASSLFYRTSESQETQYF

v_gene: TRBV12-5
j_gene: TRBJ2-1
abundance: once
d_gene: NA
CDR3nt: TGTGCTAGTGGTTTGGTAATATACAGGGATGGCCTGGCCTACAATGAGCAGTTCTTC
CDR3aa: CASGLVIYRDGLAYNEQFF

v_gene: TRBV5-5
j_gene: TRBJ2-3
abundance: NA
d_gene: NA
CDR3nt: TGTGCCAGCAGCTTGCTAGGAGATACGCAGTATTTT
CDR3aa: CASSLLGDTQYF

v_gene: TRBV7-9
j_gene: TRBJ2-7
abundance: NA
d_gene: NA
CDR3nt: TGTGCCAGCAGCTTAAGGAGGGACGAGCAGTACTTC
CDR3aa: CASSLRRDEQYF

v_gene: TRBV5-4
j_gene: TRBJ2-7
abundance: NA
d_gene: NA
CDR3nt: TGTGCCAGCAGCTTGGACTGGATCGCCTACGAGCAGTACTTC
CDR3aa: CASSLDWIAYEQYF

v_gene: TRBV11-2
j_gene: TRBJ2-1
abundance: NA
d_gene: TRBD2
CDR3nt: TGTGCCAGCAGCTTAGGTCCAGCGGGGACCTACAATGAGCAGTTCTTC
CDR3aa: CASSLGPAGTYNEQFF

v_gene: TRBV27
j_gene: TRBJ2-1
abundance: NA
d_gene: TRBD2
CDR3nt: TGTGCCAGCAGTTTAACTAGCGGGAGGTTCAATGAGCAGTTCTTC
CDR3aa: CASSLTSGRFNEQFF

v_gene: TRBV15
j_gene: TRBJ2-3
abundance: once
d_gene: NA
CDR3nt: TGTGCCACCAGCAGAGCCGACGGTACGCAGTATTTT
CDR3aa: CATSRADGTQYF

v_gene: TRBV10-3
j_gene: TRBJ2-7
abundance: once
d_gene: NA
CDR3nt: TGTGCCATCAGTGAGTTCTTTGGAGAGCAGTACTTC
CDR3aa: CAISEFFGEQYF

v_gene: TRBV15
j_gene: TRBJ2-6
abundance: NA
d_gene: NA
CDR3nt: TGTGCCACCAGCAGAGTACTCAGTGTCTCTGGGGCCAACGTCCTGACTTTC
CDR3aa: CATSRVLSVSGANVLTF

v_gene: TRBV5-1
j_gene: TRBJ2-7
abundance: NA
d_gene: NA
CDR3nt: TGCGCCAGCAGCAGCTTGACTGGCTACGAGCAGTACTTC
CDR3aa: CASSSLTGYEQYF

v_gene: TRBV7-8
j_gene: TRBJ2-1
abundance: once
d_gene: NA
CDR3nt: TGTGCCAGCATCACGGATGGCGGGTCCAGCTCCTACAATGAGCAGTTCTTC
CDR3aa: CASITDGGSSSYNEQFF

v_gene: TRBV15
j_gene: TRBJ2-3
abundance: NA
d_gene: NA
CDR3nt: TGTGCCACCAGCCGTACGACAAGGACCCCCCCGGATACGCAGTATTTT
CDR3aa: CATSRTTRTPPDTQYF

v_gene: TRBV28
j_gene: TRBJ2-7
abundance: NA
d_gene: NA
CDR3nt: TGTGCCAGCAGACCCCAGGGACCCGAGCAGTACTTC
CDR3aa: CASRPQGPEQYF

v_gene: TRBV7-9
j_gene: TRBJ2-3
abundance: NA
d_gene: TRBD2
CDR3nt: TGTGCCAGCAGCTTACCAGGACTAGCGGGAGGAACAGATACGCAGTATTTT
CDR3aa: CASSLPGLAGGTDTQYF

v_gene: TRBV27
j_gene: TRBJ2-5
abundance: NA
d_gene: NA
CDR3nt: TGTGCCAGCAGTTTGGCGAGGGACTCCCGAGAGACCCAGTACTTC
CDR3aa: CASSLARDSRETQYF

v_gene: TRBV29-1
j_gene: TRBJ2-5
abundance: NA
d_gene: NA
CDR3nt: TGCAGCGTACACAGGGAGGGGTACGGGACCCAGTACTTC
CDR3aa: CSVHREGYGTQYF